Below, 24 T cell receptor beta chains from the same sample are listed, as sequenced in a study of Ad26.COV2.S vaccination and SARS-CoV-2 variants (dated by TCRdb to about 2021). The intended sense of this specimen's treatment or condition label: 19 received Ad26.COV2.S at low or high dose, single or two shots; about five received placebo; per-sample allocation not given. For vaccine and placebo recipients, repertoires were sequenced using samples collected on day 63 after the first injection. The library was built by means of the immunoSEQ multiplex PCR assay. TCRdb's version of the immuneACCESS table is confined to in-frame rearrangements and falls short of the full clone set. An unresolved V gene accounts for under half of the shortfall where checked; the remainder is of unknown origin. This sample holds 400,000 to 450,000 clones; approximately 90% were observed only once. Together, the top ten hold 12% of the sample.

The sample consisted of peripheral blood, taken in a trial of Ad26.COV2.S vaccine versus placebo. The receptors derive from a person between 18 and 65 years old who received the Ad26.COV2.S COVID-19 vaccine or a placebo.

This chain links TRBV28 with TRBJ1-5; 9 bases match TRBD1. CDR1 and CDR2 (germline): MDHEN, SYDVKM. The CDR3 runs 18 residues. V dropped 5 bases and J dropped 0; count of bases not matched to a gene: 11. The CDR3 reads CASSPQTGGLYSNQPQHF. The DNA for the CDR3 is TGTGCCAGCAGTCCCCAGACAGGGGGGCTTTATAGCAATCAGCCCCAGCATTTT. The full variable domain, with the rest looked up from reference TRBV28 and TRBJ1-5, is DVKVTQSSRYLVKRTGEKVFLECVQDMDHENMFWYRQDPGLGLRLIYFSYDVKMKEKGDIPEGYSVSREKKERFSLILESASTNQTSMYLCASSPQTGGLYSNQPQHFGDGTRLSIL.

The chain links TRBV2 to TRBJ1-2; unclear D gene. Trimming removed 3 bases at V and 5 bases at J, with 10 bases between. This CDR3 comprises 13 residues. Germline V gene data show CDR1 as SNHLY and CDR2 as FYNNEI. CDR3 protein: CASSDGAGYGYTF. CDR3 coding DNA: TGTGCCAGCAGTGACGGAGCTGGATATGGCTACACCTTC.

The chain carries TRBV27 and TRBJ2-7; 8 nucleotides agree with TRBD1. V lost 8 bases and J lost 2; bases outside the gene matches: 5. CDR1 and CDR2 (germline): MNHEY, SMNVEV (reference sequence). The CDR3 is 13 residues long. The CDR3 DNA sequence: TGTGCCAGCGGGTGGACAGGGCCCTACGAGCAGTACTTC. It is translated as CASGWTGPYEQYF.

With respect to this clone: Other DNA sequences of this sample code for an identical CDR3. The rearrangement joins TRBV4-3 to TRBJ1-5; D unclear. CDR3 size: 14 residues. Germline loops: CDR1 LGHNA, CDR2 YSLEER. V was cut by 0 bases and J by 1 base, with 4 bases left in between. The CDR3 DNA sequence: TGCGCCAGCAGCCAAGATCTCAGCAATCAGCCCCAGCATTTT. Translation: CASSQDLSNQPQHF.

V and J are TRBV28 and TRBJ1-1; unclear D gene. V was trimmed by 4 bases and J by 7 bases, leaving 13 bases between them. CDR1 and CDR2 (germline): MDHEN, SYDVKM. The CDR3 has 13 residues. The CDR3 region is CASSSPLWYEAFF. The CDR3 region has the DNA TGTGCCAGCAGTTCCCCTCTCTGGTATGAAGCTTTCTTT.

The genes are TRBV11-2 and TRBJ2-2; TRBD1 matches at 10 bases. The CDR3 contains 15 residues. Germline values: CDR1 SGHAT, CDR2 FQNNGV. V shed 3 bases, J shed 3 bases, and the junction held 1 base outside the gene matches. The CDR3 reads CASSFGTGDTGELFF. Written as DNA, the CDR3 is TGTGCCAGCAGCTTCGGGACAGGGGACACCGGGGAGCTGTTTTTT.

V is TRBV19 and J is TRBJ1-4; the D gene is possibly TRBD1 (5 bases). Germline V gives CDR1 LNHDA, CDR2 SQIVND (reference sequence). The V gene lost 4 bases and the J gene lost 15 bases, with 12 bases spanning the gap. The CDR3 contains 11 residues. CDR3 sequence: CASSNQGVVFF. As DNA, the CDR3 is TGTGCCAGTAGTAACCAGGGTGTGGTGTTTTTT.

This sequence joins TRBV5-3 and TRBJ2-5; tentative D call: TRBD2 (6 bases). TRBV5-3 is noted as an ORF with a role that remains uncertain. The CDR3 runs to 15 residues. The V end lost 6 bases, the J end lost 5 bases, and 20 bases lay between the germline ends. CDR3 DNA: TGTGCCAGAATACCTATCGGGAGTGATCGGGAGACCCAGTACTTC. As protein: CARIPIGSDRETQYF.

With respect to this clone: The same CDR3 is also encoded by other DNA sequences in this sample. The chain couples TRBV12-5 to TRBJ2-1; TRBD2 agrees at 9 bases. Losses at the gene ends were 3 bases for V and 6 bases for J; bases not matched to a gene: 9. The CDR3 length is 16 residues. Germline CDR1 LGHNT, CDR2 FRNRAP. The CDR3 loop reads CASGFGAGGPINEQFF. In DNA, the CDR3 is TGTGCTAGTGGTTTTGGCGCGGGAGGGCCGATCAATGAGCAGTTCTTC.

This sequence joins TRBV27 and TRBJ2-7; TRBD1 might be the D (6 bases). The germline V and J ends were trimmed by 5 bases and 1 base, with 12 bases remaining between them. The CDR3 covers 14 residues. Germline CDR1 MNHEY, CDR2 SMNVEV (reference sequence). The CDR3 region is CASSVQGTSYEQYF. CDR3 sequence (DNA): TGTGCCAGCAGTGTTCAGGGGACGTCCTACGAGCAGTACTTC.

V and J are TRBV27 and TRBJ1-1; weak D call: TRBD1 (5 bases). Germline V gives CDR1 MNHEY, CDR2 SMNVEV (reference sequence). The CDR3 extends over 14 amino acids. V was cut by 2 bases and J by 1 base, with 8 bases left in between. The CDR3 loop is CASSLVDRNTEAFF. CDR3 DNA: TGTGCCAGCAGTTTAGTCGACAGGAACACTGAAGCTTTCTTT.

The J gene is TRBJ2-1, the V gene TRBV4-2; D remains ambiguous. The CDR3 sequence is 16 residues long. Germline CDR1 and CDR2: LGHNA and YNFKEQ. Trimming shortened V by 0 bases and J by 0 bases, and 9 bases separated the two germline ends. For the CDR3, the DNA is TGTGCCAGCAGCCAAGATCACCGAAGCTCCTACAATGAGCAGTTCTTC. Translation: CASSQDHRSSYNEQFF.

The chain recombines TRBV27 with TRBJ2-1; 7 bases are shared with TRBD1. Per the germline V gene, CDR1 is MNHEY and CDR2 is SMNVEV (reference sequence). With 7 bases clipped from V and 6 bases from J, the junction kept 15 bases outside the gene matches. The CDR3 covers 16 residues. CDR3 coding DNA: TGTGCCAGCAAGCCCACCACACAGGGGTTGTTCAATGAGCAGTTCTTC. It encodes CASKPTTQGLFNEQFF.

This clone was detected once. The J gene is TRBJ2-7, the V gene TRBV5-1; 8 bases match TRBD2. Germline V gene lookup returns CDR1 SGHRS and CDR2 YFSETQ. The trim removed 4 bases at V and 0 bases at J, leaving 3 bases unmatched. CDR3 length: 14 residues. CDR3 sequence reads: CASSISGGSYEQYF. The CDR3 DNA follows: TGCGCCAGCAGCATCAGCGGGGGCTCCTACGAGCAGTACTTC. The entire variable domain, with the rest obtained from reference TRBV5-1 and TRBJ2-7, is as follows: KAGVTQTPRYLIKTRGQQVTLSCSPISGHRSVSWYQQTPGQGLQFLFEYFSETQRNKGNFPGRFSGRQFSNSRSEMNVSTLELGDSALYLCASSISGGSYEQYFGPGTRLTVT.

The chain couples TRBV4-1 to TRBJ2-7; a weak D match, TRBD1 (5 bases). The V end was cut by 0 bases, the J end by 0 bases, with 15 bases between. The CDR3 runs 17 residues. Germline V gene data show CDR1 as MGHRA and CDR2 as YSYEKL. The CDR3: CASSQEGILDNSYEQYF. The CDR3 DNA is TGCGCCAGCAGCCAAGAGGGTATCTTGGACAACTCCTACGAGCAGTACTTC.

V usage is TRBV18 and J usage is TRBJ1-2; 7 bases are shared with TRBD1. The V gene's germline CDR1 is KGHSH and CDR2 LQKENI. The CDR3 spans 14 residues. J gave up 4 bases and V 0 bases, and 2 bases lay outside the gene matches. In DNA, the CDR3 is TGTGCCAGCTCACCACCGACAGGGAGCTATGGCTACACCTTC. It codes for CASSPPTGSYGYTF.

CDR3 nucleotide sequence: TGCGCCAGCAGCACCAACGGACCCTCCCAAGAGACCCAGTACTTC. It translates to CASSTNGPSQETQYF. J is TRBJ2-5 and V is TRBV5-1; D ambiguous. Per germline, CDR1 SGHRS and CDR2 YFSETQ. CDR3 length equals 15 residues. Trimming cost V 4 bases and J 1 base, with 14 bases left between them.

The rearrangement uses TRBV11-2 and TRBJ1-1; D not resolved. The germline CDR1 and CDR2 sequences are SGHAT and FQNNGV. The V end lost 1 base, the J end lost 0 bases, and 3 bases lay between the germline ends. The CDR3 totals 13 residues. CDR3 sequence: CASSLVMNTEAFF. The CDR3 DNA follows: TGTGCCAGCAGCTTAGTAATGAACACTGAAGCTTTCTTT.

The chain has TRBV7-9 and TRBJ1-1; 7 nucleotides match TRBD1. The CDR3 spans 15 residues. V gave up 4 bases and J gave up 4 bases; unmatched junction bases: 9. Per germline, CDR1 SEHNR and CDR2 FQNEAQ (reference sequence). CDR3: CASSYLTGRSTEAFF. The DNA of the CDR3 is TGTGCCAGCAGCTACTTGACAGGGAGATCCACTGAAGCTTTCTTT.

As DNA, the CDR3 is TGTGCCAGCAAAAAGGGAGTCGGGACAGGGGACCAAGAGACCCAGTACTTC. It yields the protein CASKKGVGTGDQETQYF. The chain links TRBV27 to TRBJ2-5, with 10 bases matching TRBD1. The germline CDR1 and CDR2 sequences are MNHEY and SMNVEV (reference sequence). CDR3 length equals 17 residues. Trimming at V came to 7 bases and at J to 0 bases, leaving 11 bases not matched to a gene.

The chain carries TRBV5-1 and TRBJ1-4; D unclear. Trimming shortened V by 4 bases and J by 12 bases, and 13 bases separated the two germline ends. The CDR3 totals 12 residues. Germline V lookup: CDR1 SGHRS, CDR2 YFSETQ. CDR3 sequence: CASSIQAEELFF. CDR3 nucleotides: TGCGCCAGCAGCATTCAGGCGGAGGAACTGTTTTTT.

The sample holds one count of this clone. The chain joins TRBV30 to TRBJ2-7, with D tentatively TRBD2 (6 bases). The CDR3 is made up of 15 amino acids. V was clipped by 2 bases and J by 1 base, with 15 bases between them. Germline CDR1 is GTSNPN and CDR2 is SVGIG (reference sequence). CDR3 sequence reads: CAWSRRVSGSYEQYF. The CDR3 DNA is TGTGCCTGGAGTAGGAGGGTAAGCGGATCCTACGAGCAGTACTTC.

The J gene is TRBJ2-5, the V gene TRBV18; maybe TRBD2 (6 bases). CDR1 KGHSH and CDR2 LQKENI come from the germline V gene. The CDR3 length is 14 residues. V shed 5 bases and J shed 4 bases, with 14 bases lying between them. CDR3: CASSLATRGETQYF. CDR3 coding DNA: TGTGCCAGCTCATTGGCTACGCGGGGAGAGACCCAGTACTTC.

The gene calls are TRBV4-1 and TRBJ2-1; 9 nucleotides agree with TRBD2. The CDR3 is 16 residues long. Germline V gene data show CDR1 as MGHRA and CDR2 as YSYEKL. Trimming removed 3 bases from V and 9 bases from J; junction bases left unmatched: 12. The CDR3 sequence is CASSQSPAREGSEQFF. The CDR3 DNA is TGCGCCAGCAGCCAGTCACCCGCGCGGGAGGGAAGTGAGCAGTTCTTC.